This T cell receptor beta chain was identified in a study of T cells after yellow fever vaccination. Findings and caveats of the study: One caveat is that FACS-sorted repertoires could contain abundant clonotypes contaminating from the bulk population. Compared with primary, the secondary response was weaker and peaked at day 5, not 15.

The CDR3 covers 16 residues. CDR1 is SGHTA, CDR2 FQGNSA, per germline. Between the trimmed V and J ends, which lost 0 bases and 4 bases, there was a span of 13 bases. This clonotype was seen a few times. The antigen is not known. Each CDR3 protein gets one entry after TCRdb re-called the 5' RACE reads with MiXCR. The repertoire has hundreds of thousands of distinct CDR3 sequences, roughly 5.2% of them found once; the top ten carry 2.5% to 4%. This receptor was taken from a man aged 18 to 30 who received the YFV17D yellow fever vaccine. The rearrangement joins TRBV7-2 to TRBJ2-1; D possibly corresponds to TRBD2 (6 bases). The material sequenced was CD4+ T cells sorted from PBMCs, taken on the day of the yellow fever booster vaccination. The CDR3 reads CASSLALWGEYNEQFF. The CDR3 DNA follows: TGTGCCAGCAGCTTAGCGCTTTGGGGGGAGTACAATGAGCAGTTCTTC.